These 29 T cell receptor beta chains were sequenced from one sample in a study of breast tumors, draining lymph nodes, adjacent tissues. MiXCR, run by TCRdb on the multiplex PCR reads, gives a single entry per CDR3 protein. The sample lists 70,000 or so distinct CDR3 sequences, approximately 40% occurring once. The sample taken for sequencing was breast tumor tissue. All receptors come from a female donor with breast cancer. Some clones in this sample may be carry-over from other donors' samples.

At least ten counts were recorded for this clonotype. Here the CDR3 reads CSARDRGRSGNTIYF. CDR3 sequence (DNA): TGCAGTGCTAGAGATAGAGGACGGTCTGGAAACACCATATATTTT. The chain combines TRBV20-1 with TRBJ1-3; D uncertain. CDR3 length: 15 amino acids. Trimming removed 0 bases from V and 1 base from J, with 10 bases in between. CDR1 and CDR2 (germline): DFQATT, SNEGSKA (reference sequence).

This clonotype was observed many times. This chain connects TRBV6-2 or TRBV6-3 to TRBJ1-2, with D possibly TRBD1 on 6 matching bases. Deletions cut 6 bases from V and 4 bases from J, with 12 bases between. The germline V gene encodes CDR1 MNHEY and CDR2 SVGEGT. The CDR3 is made up of 13 amino acids. CDR3 sequence (DNA): TGTGCCAGCAGCTACAGGGTATCCTATGGCTACACCTTC. Encoded protein: CASSYRVSYGYTF.

This clonotype showed up many times. J is TRBJ2-3 and V is TRBV25-1; D is undetermined. V was clipped by 6 bases and J by 2 bases, with 9 bases between them. CDR1 and CDR2 from the germline V gene are MGHDK and SYGVNS. This CDR3 spans 13 amino acids. The CDR3 sequence is CASRSDVTDTQYF. The CDR3 nucleotides are TGTGCCAGCAGGTCAGACGTCACAGATACGCAGTATTTT.

The sample holds many counts of this clonotype. The gene calls are TRBV7-9 and TRBJ2-5; D is perhaps TRBD2 (6 bases). Germline V lookup: CDR1 SEHNR, CDR2 FQNEAQ (reference sequence). The CDR3 loop spans 15 amino acids. V shed 0 bases and J shed 6 bases, with 14 bases lying between them. The CDR3 nucleotides read TGTGCCAGCAGCTTAGCGCACGGGGGAATGAAGACCCAGTACTTC. Translating gives CASSLAHGGMKTQYF.

Within the sample, this clonotype is medium-sized. V and J are TRBV10-2 and TRBJ2-6; D call uncertain. Germline V gene data show CDR1 as WSHSY and CDR2 as SAAADI. This CDR3 has 18 residues. With 3 bases removed from V and 1 base from J, the gap between germline ends came to 16 bases. DNA for the CDR3: TGCGCCAGCAGTGACTTCGGGCCGATGACATCTGGGGCCAACGTCCTGACTTTC. Translating gives CASSDFGPMTSGANVLTF.

J is TRBJ1-4 and V is TRBV7-3; D not resolved. In germline, CDR1 is SGHTA, CDR2 FQGTGA. The CDR3 runs 14 residues. Trimming took off 2 bases at V and 9 bases at J, with 13 bases between the two ends. The CDR3 nucleotides read TGTGCCAGCAGCTTACCGGGGTCTAGTCAAAAACTGTTTTTT. As protein: CASSLPGSSQKLFF.

This clonotype was picked up many times. The chain's CDR3 is CASSGGSNQPQHF. The CDR3 nucleotides read TGTGCCAGTAGTGGAGGAAGTAATCAGCCCCAGCATTTT. V is TRBV19 and J is TRBJ1-5; D gene unclear. This CDR3 has 13 amino acids. Trimming cost V 5 bases and J 4 bases, with 9 bases left between them. CDR1 and CDR2 (germline): LNHDA, SQIVND (reference sequence).

A remark on this clonotype: Just one base apart from a much larger clone, this may be a read error. V usage is TRBV6-5 and J usage is TRBJ1-2; no definite D call. Trimming stripped 5 bases from V and 7 bases from J, with 17 bases between. This CDR3 comprises 14 residues. Germline CDR1 and CDR2: MNHEY and SVGAGI. As DNA, the CDR3 is TGTGCCAGCAGTCACATTAGCCTAGAATCTGGCTACACCTTC. Translated: CASSHISLESGYTF.

This chain uses TRBV19 with TRBJ2-1; D gene uncertain. V was pared by 1 base and J by 9 bases, with 13 bases between. Germline V gene lookup returns CDR1 LNHDA and CDR2 SQIVND (reference sequence). This CDR3 has 14 amino acids. CDR3 coding DNA: TGTGCCAGTAGTATAGGTCCGGCGAACACTGAGCAGTTCTTC. Encoded protein: CASSIGPANTEQFF.

The chain combines TRBV7-9 with TRBJ2-2, with 7 nucleotides matching TRBD1. Losses at the gene ends were 5 bases for V and 1 base for J; bases not matched to a gene: 7. The CDR3 spans 16 residues. Germline CDR1 SEHNR, CDR2 FQNEAQ (reference sequence). CDR3 in DNA: TGTGCCAGCAGCATCCGACAGGGATGGAACACCGGGGAGCTGTTTTTT. Residues: CASSIRQGWNTGELFF. The full variable domain, rest sourced from reference TRBV7-9 and TRBJ2-2, is DTGVSQNPRHKITKRGQNVTFRCDPISEHNRLYWYRQTLGQGPEFLTYFQNEAQLEKSRLLSDRFSAERPKGSFSTLEIQRTEQGDSAMYLCASSIRQGWNTGELFFGEGSRLTVL.

The chain is built from TRBV9 and TRBJ2-3; possibly TRBD2 for D (5 bases). Germline CDR1 reads SGDLS; CDR2 reads YYNGEE. The CDR3 consists of 14 residues. Deletions cut 4 bases from V and 2 bases from J, with 11 bases between. The DNA for the CDR3 is TGTGCCAGCAGCCCACCGGGGATCACAGATACGCAGTATTTT. The encoded protein is CASSPPGITDTQYF.

The V gene is TRBV29-1, the J gene TRBJ2-3; D is uncertain. The CDR3 runs to 12 residues. CDR1 SQVTM and CDR2 ANQGSEA come from the germline V gene. Trimming removed 7 bases at V and 6 bases at J, with 14 bases between. The CDR3 here is CSGRTVRDTQYF. In DNA form, the CDR3 reads TGCAGCGGAAGGACGGTCCGGGATACGCAGTATTTT.

This chain links TRBV27 with TRBJ1-2, with D tentatively TRBD1 (5 bases). Trimming removed 5 bases at V and 1 base at J, with 14 bases between. This CDR3 is built from 15 residues. CDR1 MNHEY and CDR2 SMNVEV come from the germline V gene (reference sequence). DNA for the CDR3: TGTGCCAGCAGTAGCACCGGGACTCTTAACTATGGCTACACCTTC. Encoded protein: CASSSTGTLNYGYTF.

Turning to this clonotype: With a much larger clone just one base away, this may be a read error. V and J are TRBV6-1 and TRBJ1-5, with TRBD1 identical over 11 bases. Trimming cost V 5 bases and J 3 bases; bases outside gene matches: 6. This CDR3 has 16 amino acids. Germline V gene sequence: CDR1 MNHNS, CDR2 SASEGT. DNA for the CDR3: TGTGCCAGCAGTCCTCGGACAGGGGGCAACAATCAGCCCCAGCATTTT. It codes for CASSPRTGGNNQPQHF.

This clonotype was detected only a few times. The chain uses TRBV6-6 and TRBJ2-2, with unresolved D. V was cut by 2 bases and J by 4 bases, with 8 bases left in between. Germline V gene lookup returns CDR1 MNHNY and CDR2 SVGAGI (reference sequence). There are 14 residues in the CDR3. The CDR3 sequence is CASSYKGTTGELFF. As DNA, the CDR3 is TGTGCCAGCAGTTACAAAGGCACCACCGGGGAGCTGTTTTTT.

J is TRBJ2-1 and V is TRBV20-1; no definite D call. Per the germline V gene, CDR1 is DFQATT and CDR2 is SNEGSKA (reference sequence). The CDR3 contains 12 residues. V lost 1 base, J lost 9 bases, and 10 bases lay in between. The CDR3 is CSARAPNTEQFF. The DNA of the CDR3 is TGCAGTGCTAGAGCACCGAACACTGAGCAGTTCTTC.

The rearrangement links TRBV29-1 to TRBJ1-4; TRBD1 is a possible D gene (5 bases). This CDR3 has 13 residues. Germline lookup yields CDR1 SQVTM and CDR2 ANQGSEA. The V end was cut by 8 bases, the J end by 8 bases, with 18 bases between. DNA for the CDR3: TGCAGCTCTAGGGAGGGGTCGTGGGAAAAACTGTTTTTT. Amino acid sequence: CSSREGSWEKLFF.

This clonotype occurred a few times. One end of the junction does not line up with germline, which may come from a read error. This rearrangement joins TRBV5-1 to TRBJ1-1; the match to TRBD1 covers 8 bases. CDR1 and CDR2 from the germline V gene are SGHRS and YFSETQ. The CDR3 is made up of 13 amino acids. CDR3 region: CVSSLGQVTEAFF. The CDR3 DNA follows: TGCGTCAGCAGTTTGGGACAGGTCACTGAAGCTTTCTTT.

This clonotype has only one observation. The chain has TRBV5-1 and TRBJ1-6; D is perhaps TRBD1 (6 bases). Trimming pared 1 base from V and 11 bases from J, leaving 16 bases between. The germline V gene encodes CDR1 SGHRS and CDR2 YFSETQ. There are 15 residues in the CDR3. CDR3 amino acids: CASSLTGNRNPPLHF. The CDR3 DNA sequence: TGCGCCAGCAGCTTGACAGGGAACAGGAACCCACCCCTCCACTTT.

This clonotype was detected a few times. This sequence may be a read error, since a much larger clone differs from it by one base. The V gene is TRBV11-2, the J gene TRBJ2-7; D is perhaps TRBD1 or TRBD2 (5 bases each). This CDR3 comprises 15 residues. CDR1 is SGHAT, CDR2 FQNNGV, per germline. V was trimmed by 5 bases and J by 2 bases, leaving 16 bases between them. CDR3 protein: CASSVHGTATYEQYF. For the CDR3, the DNA is TGTGCCAGCAGCGTACACGGGACGGCTACCTACGAGCAGTACTTC.

J is TRBJ2-3 and V is TRBV20-1; 15 bases are a match to TRBD2. From germline, CDR1 is DFQATT and CDR2 SNEGSKA (reference sequence). V was clipped by 5 bases and J by 2 bases; unmatched bases: 11. The CDR3 extends over 18 amino acids. The CDR3 sequence is CSASGLAGGRGTTDTQYF. The CDR3 coding sequence is TGCAGTGCTTCCGGACTAGCGGGAGGGAGGGGGACCACAGATACGCAGTATTTT.

This clonotype has just one count. The junction differs from germline at one of its ends, possibly a read error. CDR3 loop: CASSQAHGRANVLTF. The DNA of the CDR3 is TGTGCCAGCAGCCAAGCCCACGGGAGGGCCAACGTCCTGACTTTC. The chain combines TRBV4-1 with TRBJ2-6; weak D call: TRBD2 (5 bases). Germline lookup yields CDR1 MGHRA and CDR2 YSYEKL. The CDR3 is 15 amino acids.

Many counts were recorded for this clonotype. The V gene is TRBV7-2, the J gene TRBJ2-2; 8 bases are shared with TRBD2. With 5 bases clipped from V and 1 base from J, the junction kept 3 bases outside the gene matches. The CDR3 totals 15 residues. CDR1 SGHTA and CDR2 FQGNSA come from the germline V gene. CDR3 nucleotide sequence: TGTGCCAGCAGCCAAAGCGGGGGGAACACCGGGGAGCTGTTTTTT. Its translation: CASSQSGGNTGELFF.

This clonotype has more than one count but fewer than ten. The chain couples TRBV28 to TRBJ2-7; D not resolved. V dropped 3 bases and J dropped 0 bases, with 12 bases sitting between them. From germline, CDR1 is MDHEN and CDR2 SYDVKM. This CDR3 region has 15 residues. CDR3 protein: CASSFVGQPSYEQYF. CDR3 bases: TGTGCCAGCAGTTTTGTGGGTCAGCCCTCCTACGAGCAGTACTTC.

A few counts support this clonotype. The chain recombines TRBV12-3 or TRBV12-4 with TRBJ2-4; D is perhaps TRBD2 (5 bases). Trimming pared 1 base from V and 6 bases from J, leaving 16 bases between. This CDR3 is built from 16 residues. CDR3 amino acids: CASSLEVEGVGNIQYF. The DNA of the CDR3 is TGTGCCAGCAGTTTAGAGGTAGAGGGAGTGGGAAACATTCAGTACTTC.

Comment on this clonotype: This CDR3 is missing its conserved last phenylalanine or tryptophan, likely due to a read error. This chain links TRBV7-7 with TRBJ2-5; 8 nucleotides agree with TRBD1. The V gene's germline CDR1 is SSHAT and CDR2 FNYEAQ (reference sequence). The CDR3 runs 13 residues. The CDR3 DNA is TGTGCTAGCAGCCCCGGGACAGGAGAGACCCAGTACTAC. Its translation: CASSPGTGETQYY.

The genes are TRBV5-4 and TRBJ2-3; 9 nucleotides line up with TRBD2. The CDR3 spans 17 residues. Germline lookup yields CDR1 SGHNT and CDR2 YYREEE (reference sequence). V shed 2 bases and J 3 bases; nucleotides not matched to a gene: 10. The DNA of the CDR3 is TGTGCCAGCAGCTTCGTAGCGGGAGCGGGGAGAACAGATACGCAGTATTTT. Translating gives CASSFVAGAGRTDTQYF.

Of note for this clonotype: A junction end diverges from the germline sequence, so it may reflect a read error. The rearrangement uses TRBV11-3 and TRBJ2-7; D gene uncertain. The CDR3 contains 15 residues. Germline-derived CDR1 and CDR2 are SGHNT and YENEEA. Written as DNA, the CDR3 is TGTGCCAGCGGCTTAGGACCCGGCCGAGAGTACGAGCAGCACTTC. Encoded protein: CASGLGPGREYEQHF.

This clonotype was seen repeatedly, ten times or more. This chain joins TRBV18 and TRBJ2-7; D call uncertain. The CDR3 spans 14 residues. The V end was cut by 2 bases, the J end by 5 bases, with 13 bases between. Germline V gene data show CDR1 as KGHSH and CDR2 as LQKENI. As DNA, the CDR3 is TGTGCCAGCTCACCAATGAGTAGTCTTAACGAGCAGTACTTC. This sequence encodes CASSPMSSLNEQYF.